This TCR beta chain was sequenced in a study of T cells in Graves' hyperthyroidism and ophthalmopathy. In germline, CDR1 is SGHRS, CDR2 YFSETQ. Trimming stripped 6 bases from V and 2 bases from J, with 20 bases between. This CDR3 region has 16 residues. As concerns this clonotype: Its antigen is still unknown.

Amplified regions were TCR beta CDR3 sequences from RNA transcripts. The primer set for the first-round RT-PCR of the TCR CDR3 was HTBI. TCRdb reprocessed the multiplex PCR reads via MiXCR and lists one record per CDR3 protein. The table includes fewer than 450,000 distinct CDR3 sequences, about 18% detected once. The patients, who ranged from 18 to 65 in age, presented with newly diagnosed hyperthyroidism lasting under 2 months. This sample holds PBMCs from about 10 ml fresh peripheral blood. Whole-study findings and limits: Median prediction lead before ophthalmopathy onset was roughly 6 months with the model.

The clonotype originates from a woman aged 30 to 39 with Graves' hyperthyroidism that later progressed to Graves' ophthalmopathy. The sample comprised blood. V gene TRBV5-1 combines with J gene TRBJ2-5, with D perhaps matching TRBD1 (6 bases). The CDR3 DNA is TGCGCCAGCACACACACCCGGGACACACGACAAGAGACCCAGTACTTC. Its protein product is CASTHTRDTRQETQYF.